This record covers a single T cell receptor (beta chain). The entry originates in a study of Ad26.COV2.S vaccination and SARS-CoV-2 variants. On the study more broadly: Dosing was one shot or two shots 56 days apart.

This sample's treatment: 15 to 20 received Ad26.COV2.S at low or high dose, single or two shots; five or six received placebo; per-sample allocation not given. The samples were gathered on day 63 after the first injection of vaccine or placebo. Assay: immunoSEQ multiplex PCR; the TCRdb copy retains only in-frame clones and omits some. The sample carries nearly 400,000 clones, 75% to 90% recorded once. Germline CDR1 reads SGHNT; CDR2 reads YYREEE (reference sequence). V shed 5 bases and J shed 2 bases, with 13 bases lying between them. This CDR3 comprises 15 residues. This chain joins TRBV5-4 and TRBJ2-2, with D perhaps TRBD2 (6 bases). The specimen comprised peripheral blood, sampled in a trial of Ad26.COV2.S vaccine versus placebo. This clonotype was sampled from a person aged 18 to 59 who received the Ad26.COV2.S COVID-19 vaccine or a placebo. CDR3 coding DNA: TGTGCCAGCAGTACGAGCGGGCCTAACACCGGGGAGCTGTTTTTT. Protein product: CASSTSGPNTGELFF.